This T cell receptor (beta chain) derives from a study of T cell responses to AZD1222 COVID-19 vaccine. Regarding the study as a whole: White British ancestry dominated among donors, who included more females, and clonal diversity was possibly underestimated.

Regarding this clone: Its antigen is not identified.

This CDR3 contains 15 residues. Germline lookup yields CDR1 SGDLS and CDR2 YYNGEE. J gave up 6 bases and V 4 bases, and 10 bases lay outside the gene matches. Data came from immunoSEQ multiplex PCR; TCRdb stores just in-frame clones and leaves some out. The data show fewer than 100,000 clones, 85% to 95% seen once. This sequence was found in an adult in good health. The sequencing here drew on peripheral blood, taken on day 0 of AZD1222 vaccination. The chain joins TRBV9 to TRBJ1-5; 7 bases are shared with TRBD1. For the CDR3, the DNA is TGTGCCAGCAGCCCCACAGGGGCCCGCGGTCAGCCCCAGCATTTT. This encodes CASSPTGARGQPQHF.